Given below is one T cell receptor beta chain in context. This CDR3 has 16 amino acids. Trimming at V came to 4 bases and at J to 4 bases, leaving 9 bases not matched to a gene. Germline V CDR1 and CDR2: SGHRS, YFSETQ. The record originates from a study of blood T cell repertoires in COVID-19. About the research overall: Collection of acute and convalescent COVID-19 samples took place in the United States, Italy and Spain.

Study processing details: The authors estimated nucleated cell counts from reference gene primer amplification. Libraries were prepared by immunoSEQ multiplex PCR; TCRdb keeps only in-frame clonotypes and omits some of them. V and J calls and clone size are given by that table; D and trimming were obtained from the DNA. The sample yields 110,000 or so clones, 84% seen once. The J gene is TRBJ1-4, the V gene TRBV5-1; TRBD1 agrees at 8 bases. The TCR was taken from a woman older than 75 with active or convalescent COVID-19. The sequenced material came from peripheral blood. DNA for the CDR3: TGCGCCAGCAGCGTCAATACAGGGGGTGTTAATGAAAAACTGTTTTTT. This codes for CASSVNTGGVNEKLFF.